The present T cell receptor beta chain was sequenced within a study of blood T cell repertoires in COVID-19. In its sample, this clone was seen once. CDR3 length: 16 amino acids. V dropped 1 base and J dropped 4; count of bases not matched to a gene: 8. Looked up from germline, CDR1 is SGHAT and CDR2 is FQNNGV. Original processing notes: Counts of nucleated cells, estimated from reference gene primer amplification, were obtained. Sequencing was performed with immunoSEQ multiplex PCR; in TCRdb, only in-frame clones are kept and a portion is missing. V and J calls and clone size are given by that table; D and trimming were obtained from the DNA. The repertoire holds roughly 500,000 clones, with around 85% as singletons.

Sequencing used peripheral blood. This receptor was identified in a human donor in a cohort sampled during active COVID-19. The chain employs TRBV11-2 and TRBJ2-5; 8 nucleotides agree with TRBD2. CDR3 in DNA: TGTGCCAGCAGCTTAGGCGGGACTAGGCATCTAGAGACCCAGTACTTC. It translates to CASSLGGTRHLETQYF. Based on the CDR3 plus reference TRBV11-2 and TRBJ2-5, the full variable domain is EAGVAQSPRYKIIEKRQSVAFWCNPISGHATLYWYQQILGQGPKLLIQFQNNGVVDDSQLPKDRFSAERLKGVDSTLKIQPAKLEDSAVYLCASSLGGTRHLETQYFGPGTRLLVL.